A selection of T cell receptor beta chains follows, all from one sample in a study of blood T cell repertoires in COVID-19. The method was immunoSEQ multiplex PCR; TCRdb's version includes in-frame clones alone and lacks a portion of them. The sample lists some 530,000 clones, approximately 85% occurring once. The sample consisted of peripheral blood. These TCRs come from a human donor in a cohort sampled during active COVID-19. The CDR3 runs from the conserved cysteine through the conserved F or W. D genes are given only for firm matches. Expanded clones are given a class, and other clones once, few, many or no size at all.

D gene,V gene,J gene,clone size,CDR3 DNA,CDR3 protein
TRBD1,TRBV3-1/TRBV3-2,TRBJ1-3,NA,TGTGCCAGCAGCCAAGACCACACGGGACAGGGTGTCGGAAACACCATATATTTT,CASSQDHTGQGVGNTIYF
NA,TRBV4-2,TRBJ2-5,many,TGTGCCAGCAGCCAAGAGTCGGGACTCTTGGGCCAGTACTTC,CASSQESGLLGQYF
NA,TRBV29-1,TRBJ2-7,NA,TGCAGCGTACGGGTCGCTAGTTTCGACGAGCAGTACTTC,CSVRVASFDEQYF
NA,TRBV5-4,TRBJ2-1,NA,TGTGCCAGCAGCTTTACAGGTTACAATGAGCAGTTCTTC,CASSFTGYNEQFF
NA,TRBV9,TRBJ2-3,once,TGTGCCAGCAGCGTAGGGGCTGCCCCTAGCACAGATACGCAGTATTTT,CASSVGAAPSTDTQYF
TRBD1,TRBV27,TRBJ2-7,NA,TGTGCCAGCAGCCCAGACAGGGCCTCGCTTACCTACGAGCAGTACTTC,CASSPDRASLTYEQYF
NA,TRBV29-1,TRBJ2-2,NA,TGCAGCGTGGCGCACGACACCTGGAACACCGGGGAGCTGTTTTTT,CSVAHDTWNTGELFF
TRBD1,TRBV19,TRBJ2-6,NA,TGTGCCAGCCGGACAGGGCCCGAGACCAACGTCCTGACTTTC,CASRTGPETNVLTF
NA,TRBV6-1,TRBJ2-3,NA,TGTGCCAGCAGTGACCCCGACAGATTCACAGATACGCAGTATTTT,CASSDPDRFTDTQYF
NA,TRBV9,TRBJ2-7,NA,TGTGCCAGCAGCCCCCGACCACTAGGACCCGTGAACGAGCAGTACTTC,CASSPRPLGPVNEQYF
NA,TRBV6-5,TRBJ2-5,NA,TGTGCCAGCAGGACCCCCGGGGGAGTGAAAGAGACCCAGTACTTC,CASRTPGGVKETQYF
TRBD1,TRBV27,TRBJ1-2,once,TGTGCCAGCAGTCCCTGGACAGGGGGCGACTATGGCTACACCTTC,CASSPWTGGDYGYTF
NA,TRBV6-5,TRBJ2-6,NA,TGTGCCATTTCAGAGGGTCGTTCTGGGGCCAACGTCCTGACTTTC,CAISEGRSGANVLTF
NA,TRBV30,TRBJ2-2,NA,TGTGCCTGGAGTGTATTGCGGCGGACGAACACCGGGGAGCTGTTTTTT,CAWSVLRRTNTGELFF
NA,TRBV18,TRBJ2-2,few,TGTGCCAGCTCACCGCTAGCAGTGAACACCGGGGAGCTGTTTTTT,CASSPLAVNTGELFF
TRBD1,TRBV6-6,TRBJ1-2,NA,TGTGCCAGCAGTTACCCGATCAGGGGGACCTATGGCTACACCTTC,CASSYPIRGTYGYTF
TRBD2,TRBV7-2,TRBJ2-1,once,TGTGCCAGCAGCCCATTCCGTAGCGGGCACAATGAGCAGTTCTTC,CASSPFRSGHNEQFF